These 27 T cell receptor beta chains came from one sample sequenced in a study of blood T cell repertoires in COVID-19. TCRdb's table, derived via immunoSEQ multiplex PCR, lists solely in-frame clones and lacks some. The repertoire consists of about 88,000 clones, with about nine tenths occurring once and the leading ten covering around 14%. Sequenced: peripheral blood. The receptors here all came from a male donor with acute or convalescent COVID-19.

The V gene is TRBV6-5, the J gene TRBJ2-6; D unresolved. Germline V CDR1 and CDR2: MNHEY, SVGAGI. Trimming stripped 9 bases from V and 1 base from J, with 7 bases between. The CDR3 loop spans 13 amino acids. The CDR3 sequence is CASKQSGANVLTF. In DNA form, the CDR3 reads TGTGCCAGTAAACAGTCTGGGGCCAACGTCCTGACTTTC.

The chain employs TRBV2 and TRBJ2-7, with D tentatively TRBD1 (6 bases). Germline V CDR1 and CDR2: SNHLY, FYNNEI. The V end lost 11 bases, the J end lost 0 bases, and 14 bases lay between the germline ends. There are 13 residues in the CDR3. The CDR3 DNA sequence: TGTGCCGCCGCCGGGACAAACTCCTACGAGCAGTACTTC. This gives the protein CAAAGTNSYEQYF.

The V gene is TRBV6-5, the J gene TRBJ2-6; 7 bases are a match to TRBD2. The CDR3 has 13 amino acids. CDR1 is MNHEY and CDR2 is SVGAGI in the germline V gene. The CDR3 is CVTRGAGANVLTF. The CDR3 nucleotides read TGTGTAACCCGGGGGGCTGGGGCCAACGTCCTGACTTTC.

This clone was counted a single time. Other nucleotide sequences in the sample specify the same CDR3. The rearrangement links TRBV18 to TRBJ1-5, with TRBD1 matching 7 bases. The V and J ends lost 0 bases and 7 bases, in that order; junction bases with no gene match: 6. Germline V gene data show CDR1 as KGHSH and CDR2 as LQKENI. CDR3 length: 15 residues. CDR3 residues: CASSPPGQGGQPQHF. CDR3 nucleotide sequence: TGTGCCAGCTCACCACCTGGGCAGGGGGGACAGCCCCAGCATTTT.

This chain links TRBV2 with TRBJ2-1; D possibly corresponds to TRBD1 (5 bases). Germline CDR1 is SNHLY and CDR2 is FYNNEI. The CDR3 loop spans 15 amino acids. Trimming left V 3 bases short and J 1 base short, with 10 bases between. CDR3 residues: CASSDLQGSYNEQFF. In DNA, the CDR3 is TGTGCCAGCAGTGATCTTCAGGGTTCCTACAATGAGCAGTTCTTC.

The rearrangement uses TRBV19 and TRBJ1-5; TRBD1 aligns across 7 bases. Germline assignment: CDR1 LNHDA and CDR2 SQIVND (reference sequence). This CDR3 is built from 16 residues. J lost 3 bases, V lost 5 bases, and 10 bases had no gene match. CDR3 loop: CASSGTETTLNQPQHF. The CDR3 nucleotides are TGTGCCAGTAGTGGGACAGAAACAACCCTCAATCAGCCCCAGCATTTT.

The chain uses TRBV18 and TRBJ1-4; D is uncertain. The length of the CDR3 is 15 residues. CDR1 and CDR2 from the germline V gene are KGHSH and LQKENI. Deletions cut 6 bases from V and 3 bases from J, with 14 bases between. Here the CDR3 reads CASSLADAANEKLFF. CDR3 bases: TGTGCCAGCTCTCTGGCCGACGCGGCTAATGAAAAACTGTTTTTT.

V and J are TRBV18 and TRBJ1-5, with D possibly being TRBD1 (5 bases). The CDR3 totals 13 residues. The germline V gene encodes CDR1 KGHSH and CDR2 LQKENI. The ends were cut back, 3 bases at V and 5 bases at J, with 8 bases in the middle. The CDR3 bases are TGTGCCAGCTCACCGGGAGGGGATCAGCCCCAGCATTTT. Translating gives CASSPGGDQPQHF.

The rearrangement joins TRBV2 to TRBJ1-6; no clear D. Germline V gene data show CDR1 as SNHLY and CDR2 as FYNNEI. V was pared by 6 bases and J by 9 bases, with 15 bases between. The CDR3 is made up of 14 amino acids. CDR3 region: CASSGLIGGSPLHF. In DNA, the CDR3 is TGTGCCAGCAGCGGACTCATCGGAGGTTCACCCCTCCACTTT.

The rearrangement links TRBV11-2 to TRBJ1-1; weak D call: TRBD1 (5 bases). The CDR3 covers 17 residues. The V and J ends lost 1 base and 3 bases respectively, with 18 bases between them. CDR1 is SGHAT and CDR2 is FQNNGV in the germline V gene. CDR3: CASSLVVALGDHTEAFF. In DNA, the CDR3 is TGTGCCAGCAGCTTAGTGGTCGCTTTAGGGGATCACACTGAAGCTTTCTTT.

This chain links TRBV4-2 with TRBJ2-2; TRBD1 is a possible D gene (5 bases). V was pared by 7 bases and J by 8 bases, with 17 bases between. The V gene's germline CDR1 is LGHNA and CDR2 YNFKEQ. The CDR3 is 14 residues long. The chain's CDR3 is CASTKELGVGELFF. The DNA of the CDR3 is TGTGCCAGCACCAAGGAGTTAGGGGTTGGGGAGCTGTTTTTT.

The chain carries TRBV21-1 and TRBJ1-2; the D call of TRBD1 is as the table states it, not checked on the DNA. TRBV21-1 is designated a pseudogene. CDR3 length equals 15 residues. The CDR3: CASSKAQGVYYGYTF. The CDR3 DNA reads TGTGCCAGCAGCAAAGCCCAGGGTGTTTATTATGGCTACACCTTC.

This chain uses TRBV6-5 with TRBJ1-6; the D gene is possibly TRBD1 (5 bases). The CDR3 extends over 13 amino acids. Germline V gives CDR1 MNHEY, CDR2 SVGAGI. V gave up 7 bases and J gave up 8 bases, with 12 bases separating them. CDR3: CASKRGVDSPLHF. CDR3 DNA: TGTGCCAGCAAAAGGGGCGTGGATTCACCCCTCCACTTT.

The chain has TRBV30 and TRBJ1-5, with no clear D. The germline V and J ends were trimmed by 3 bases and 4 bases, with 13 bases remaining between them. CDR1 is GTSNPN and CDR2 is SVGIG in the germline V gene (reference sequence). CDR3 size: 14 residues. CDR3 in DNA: TGTGCCTGGAGGCGCCCGGGAGGAAATCAGCCCCAGCATTTT. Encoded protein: CAWRRPGGNQPQHF. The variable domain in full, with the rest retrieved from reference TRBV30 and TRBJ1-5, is SQTIHQWPATLVQPVGSPLSLECTVEGTSNPNLYWYRQAAGRGLQLLFYSVGIGQISSEVPQNLSASRPQDRQFILSSKKLLLSDSGFYLCAWRRPGGNQPQHFGDGTRLSIL.

The CDR3 sequence is CASSYTGDVSNEQFF. CDR3 nucleotides: TGCGCCAGCAGCTACACAGGGGATGTAAGCAATGAGCAGTTCTTC. The chain recombines TRBV5-1 with TRBJ2-1; 7 bases are a match to TRBD1. Germline V gene data show CDR1 as SGHRS and CDR2 as YFSETQ. There are 15 residues in the CDR3. V lost 3 bases and J lost 6; bases outside the gene matches: 9. The whole variable domain, remainder taken from reference TRBV5-1 and TRBJ2-1, is KAGVTQTPRYLIKTRGQQVTLSCSPISGHRSVSWYQQTPGQGLQFLFEYFSETQRNKGNFPGRFSGRQFSNSRSEMNVSTLELGDSALYLCASSYTGDVSNEQFFGPGTRLTVL.

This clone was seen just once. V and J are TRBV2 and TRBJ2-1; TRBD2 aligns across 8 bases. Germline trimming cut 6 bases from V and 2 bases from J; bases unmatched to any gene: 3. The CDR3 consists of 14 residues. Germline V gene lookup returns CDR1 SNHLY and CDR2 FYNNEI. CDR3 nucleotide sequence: TGTGCCAGCAGGGGAGCGGGGGCCTACAATGAGCAGTTCTTC. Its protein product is CASRGAGAYNEQFF.

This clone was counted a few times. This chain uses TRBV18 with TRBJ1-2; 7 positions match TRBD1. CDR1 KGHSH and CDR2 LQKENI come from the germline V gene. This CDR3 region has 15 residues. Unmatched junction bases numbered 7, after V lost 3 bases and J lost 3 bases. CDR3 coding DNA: TGTGCCAGCTCACCGGCGGAGGGGGCGGACTATGGCTACACCTTC. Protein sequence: CASSPAEGADYGYTF.

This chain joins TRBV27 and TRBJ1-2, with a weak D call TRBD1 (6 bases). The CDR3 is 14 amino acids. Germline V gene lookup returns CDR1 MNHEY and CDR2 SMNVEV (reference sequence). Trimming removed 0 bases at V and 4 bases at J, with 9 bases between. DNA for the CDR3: TGTGCCAGCAGTTTATCAGGGGGGGGCTATGGCTACACCTTC. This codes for CASSLSGGGYGYTF.

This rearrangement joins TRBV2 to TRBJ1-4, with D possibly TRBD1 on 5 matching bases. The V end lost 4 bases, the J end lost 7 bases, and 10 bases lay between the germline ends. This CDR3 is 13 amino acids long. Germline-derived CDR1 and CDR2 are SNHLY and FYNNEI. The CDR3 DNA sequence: TGTGCCAGCAGTGCGGCAGGGCGTGAAAAACTGTTTTTT. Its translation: CASSAAGREKLFF.

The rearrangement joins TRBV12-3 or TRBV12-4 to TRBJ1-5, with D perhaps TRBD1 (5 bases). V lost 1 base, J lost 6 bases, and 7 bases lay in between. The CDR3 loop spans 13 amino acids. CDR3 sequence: CASSLGGGQPQHF. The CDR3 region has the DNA TGTGCCAGCAGTTTAGGGGGGGGTCAGCCCCAGCATTTT.

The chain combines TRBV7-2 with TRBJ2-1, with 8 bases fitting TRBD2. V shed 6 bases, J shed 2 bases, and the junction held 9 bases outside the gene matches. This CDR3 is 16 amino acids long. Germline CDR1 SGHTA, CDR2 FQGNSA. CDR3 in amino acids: CASRPGLEPAYNEQFF. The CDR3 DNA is TGTGCCAGCAGACCGGGACTAGAGCCCGCCTACAATGAGCAGTTCTTC.

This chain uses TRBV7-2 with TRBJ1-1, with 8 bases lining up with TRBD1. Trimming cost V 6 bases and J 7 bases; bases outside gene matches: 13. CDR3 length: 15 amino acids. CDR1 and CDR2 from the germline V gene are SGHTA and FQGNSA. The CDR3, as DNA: TGTGCCAGCAGGCTAGGGAGCAGGGGGCACGATGAAGCTTTCTTT. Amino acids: CASRLGSRGHDEAFF. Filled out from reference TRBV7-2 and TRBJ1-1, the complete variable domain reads GAGVSQSPSNKVTEKGKDVELRCDPISGHTALYWYRQSLGQGLEFLIYFQGNSAPDKSGLPSDRFSAERTGGSVSTLTIQRTQQEDSAVYLCASRLGSRGHDEAFFGQGTRLTVV.

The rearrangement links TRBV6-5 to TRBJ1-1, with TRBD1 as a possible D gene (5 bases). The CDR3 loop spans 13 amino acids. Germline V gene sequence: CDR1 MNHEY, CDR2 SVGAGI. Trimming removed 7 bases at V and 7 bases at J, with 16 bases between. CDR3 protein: CASKEAGPGEAFF. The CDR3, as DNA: TGTGCCAGCAAAGAGGCGGGGCCCGGTGAAGCTTTCTTT.

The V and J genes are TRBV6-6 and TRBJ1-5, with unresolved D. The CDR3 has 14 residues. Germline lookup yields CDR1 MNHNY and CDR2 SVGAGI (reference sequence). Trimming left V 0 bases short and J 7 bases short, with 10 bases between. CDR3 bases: TGTGCCAGCAGTTACTCAAGGGAGACACAGCCCCAGCATTTT. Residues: CASSYSRETQPQHF.

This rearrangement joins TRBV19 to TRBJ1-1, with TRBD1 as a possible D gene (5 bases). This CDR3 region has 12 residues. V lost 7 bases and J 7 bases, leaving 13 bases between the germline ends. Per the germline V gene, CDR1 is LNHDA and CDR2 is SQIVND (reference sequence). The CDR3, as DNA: TGTGCCAGTACGCTCGGGGGTGGTGAAGCTTTCTTT. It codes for CASTLGGGEAFF. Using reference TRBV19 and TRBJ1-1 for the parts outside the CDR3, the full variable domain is DGGITQSPKYLFRKEGQNVTLSCEQNLNHDAMYWYRQDPGQGLRLIYYSQIVNDFQKGDIAEGYSVSREKKESFPLTVTSAQKNPTAFYLCASTLGGGEAFFGQGTRLTVV.

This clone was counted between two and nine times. The CDR3 spells CASSLGTGGYEQYF. Written as DNA, the CDR3 is TGTGCCAGCAGTTTGGGGACAGGGGGCTACGAGCAGTACTTC. V and J are TRBV6-6 and TRBJ2-7; 11 nucleotides match TRBD1. The germline V gene encodes CDR1 MNHNY and CDR2 SVGAGI (reference sequence). This CDR3 is 14 amino acids long. V shed 4 bases, J shed 3 bases, and the junction held 2 bases outside the gene matches.

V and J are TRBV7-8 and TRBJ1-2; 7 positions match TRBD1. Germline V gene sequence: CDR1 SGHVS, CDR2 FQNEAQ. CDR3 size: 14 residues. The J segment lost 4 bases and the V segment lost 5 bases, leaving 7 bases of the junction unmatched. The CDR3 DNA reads TGTGCCAGCAGCCCGACTAGGACAGGCTATGGCTACACCTTC. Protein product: CASSPTRTGYGYTF.